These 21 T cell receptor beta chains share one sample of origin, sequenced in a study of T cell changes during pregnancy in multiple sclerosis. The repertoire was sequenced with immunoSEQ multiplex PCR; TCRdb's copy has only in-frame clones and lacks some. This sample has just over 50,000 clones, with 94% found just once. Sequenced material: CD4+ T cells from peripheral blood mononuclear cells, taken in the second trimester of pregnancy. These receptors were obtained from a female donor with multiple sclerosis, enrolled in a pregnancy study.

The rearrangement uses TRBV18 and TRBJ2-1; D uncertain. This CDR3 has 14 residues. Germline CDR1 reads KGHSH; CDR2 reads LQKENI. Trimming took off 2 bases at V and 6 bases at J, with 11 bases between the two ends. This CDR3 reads CASSPWPDSNEQFF. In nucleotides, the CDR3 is TGTGCCAGCTCACCATGGCCAGACTCCAATGAGCAGTTCTTC.

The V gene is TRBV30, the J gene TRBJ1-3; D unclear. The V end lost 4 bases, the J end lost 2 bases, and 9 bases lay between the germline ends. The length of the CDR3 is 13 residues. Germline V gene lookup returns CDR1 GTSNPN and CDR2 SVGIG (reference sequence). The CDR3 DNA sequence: TGTGCCTGGAATCCAGTTACTGGAAACACCATATATTTT. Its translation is CAWNPVTGNTIYF.

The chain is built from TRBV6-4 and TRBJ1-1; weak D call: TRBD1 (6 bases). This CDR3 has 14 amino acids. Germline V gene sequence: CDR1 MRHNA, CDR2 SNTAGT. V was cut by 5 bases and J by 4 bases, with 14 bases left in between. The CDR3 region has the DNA TGTGCCAGCAGTCTACAGGGTTGGGGCACTGAAGCTTTCTTT. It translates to CASSLQGWGTEAFF.

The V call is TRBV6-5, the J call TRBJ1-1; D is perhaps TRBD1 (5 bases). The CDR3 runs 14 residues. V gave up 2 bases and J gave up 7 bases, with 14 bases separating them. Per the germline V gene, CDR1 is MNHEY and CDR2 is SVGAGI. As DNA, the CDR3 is TGTGCCAGCAGTTACCGTCAGGGCTGGGGTGAAGCTTTCTTT. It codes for CASSYRQGWGEAFF.

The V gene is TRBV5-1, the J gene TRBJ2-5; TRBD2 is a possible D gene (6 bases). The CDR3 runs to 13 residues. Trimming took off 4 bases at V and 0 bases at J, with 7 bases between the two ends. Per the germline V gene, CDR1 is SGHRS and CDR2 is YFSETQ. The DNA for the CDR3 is TGCGCCAGCAGCGGGACTCACCAAGAGACCCAGTACTTC. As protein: CASSGTHQETQYF.

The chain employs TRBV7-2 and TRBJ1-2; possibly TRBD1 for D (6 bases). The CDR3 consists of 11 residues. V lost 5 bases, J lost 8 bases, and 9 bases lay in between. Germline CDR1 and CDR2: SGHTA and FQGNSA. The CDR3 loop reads CASSPGVGYTF. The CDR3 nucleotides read TGTGCCAGCAGCCCAGGGGTGGGCTACACCTTC.

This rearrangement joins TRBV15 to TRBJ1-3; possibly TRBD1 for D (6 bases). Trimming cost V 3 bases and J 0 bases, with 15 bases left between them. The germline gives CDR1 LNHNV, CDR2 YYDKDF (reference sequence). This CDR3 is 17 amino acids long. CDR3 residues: CATSRAGQSYSGNTIYF. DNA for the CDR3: TGTGCCACCAGCAGGGCTGGACAGTCCTACTCTGGAAACACCATATATTTT.

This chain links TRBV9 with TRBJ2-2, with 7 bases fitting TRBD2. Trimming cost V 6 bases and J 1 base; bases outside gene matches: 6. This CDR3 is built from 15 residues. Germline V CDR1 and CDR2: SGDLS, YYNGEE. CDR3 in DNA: TGTGCCAGCACCCTGGGAGGGGTGAACACCGGGGAGCTGTTTTTT. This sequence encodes CASTLGGVNTGELFF.

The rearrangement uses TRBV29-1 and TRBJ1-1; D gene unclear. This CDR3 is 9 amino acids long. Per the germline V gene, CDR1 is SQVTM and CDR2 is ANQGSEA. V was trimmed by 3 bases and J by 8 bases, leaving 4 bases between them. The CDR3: CSVDREAFF. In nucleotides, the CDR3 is TGCAGCGTTGACAGAGAAGCTTTCTTT.

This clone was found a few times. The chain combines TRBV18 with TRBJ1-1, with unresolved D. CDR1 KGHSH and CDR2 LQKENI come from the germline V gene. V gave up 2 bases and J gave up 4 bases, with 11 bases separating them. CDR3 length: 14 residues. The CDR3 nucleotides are TGTGCCAGCTCACCAGCGATGGGGAGCACTGAAGCTTTCTTT. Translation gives CASSPAMGSTEAFF.

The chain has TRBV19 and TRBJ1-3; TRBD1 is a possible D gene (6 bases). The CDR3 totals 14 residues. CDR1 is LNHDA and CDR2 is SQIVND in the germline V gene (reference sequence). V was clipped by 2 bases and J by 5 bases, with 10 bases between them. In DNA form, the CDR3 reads TGTGCCAGTAGTATACAGGGGCCTAGAAACACCATATATTTT. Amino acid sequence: CASSIQGPRNTIYF. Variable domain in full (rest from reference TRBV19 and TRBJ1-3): DGGITQSPKYLFRKEGQNVTLSCEQNLNHDAMYWYRQDPGQGLRLIYYSQIVNDFQKGDIAEGYSVSREKKESFPLTVTSAQKNPTAFYLCASSIQGPRNTIYFGEGSWLTVV.

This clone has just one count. CDR3 coding DNA: TGTGCCAGCGGAATGGGACAGAAGAACACTGAAGCTTTCTTT. This sequence encodes CASGMGQKNTEAFF. The chain joins TRBV2 to TRBJ1-1; 7 nucleotides line up with TRBD1. V was pared by 8 bases and J by 1 base, with 7 bases of the junction left unmatched. In germline, CDR1 is SNHLY, CDR2 FYNNEI. The CDR3 sequence is 14 residues long.

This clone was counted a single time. CDR3 protein: CASSTDRGTDTQYF. In nucleotides, the CDR3 is TGTGCCAGCAGTACTGATCGGGGCACAGATACGCAGTATTTT. The J gene is TRBJ2-3, the V gene TRBV7-9; D not certain. Deletions cut 6 bases from V and 1 base from J, with 11 bases between. The CDR3 sequence is 14 residues long. Germline CDR1 SEHNR, CDR2 FQNEAQ (reference sequence).

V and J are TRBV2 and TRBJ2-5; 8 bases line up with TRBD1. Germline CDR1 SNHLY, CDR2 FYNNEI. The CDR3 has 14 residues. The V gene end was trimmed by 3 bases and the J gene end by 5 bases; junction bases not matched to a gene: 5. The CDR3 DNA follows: TGTGCCAGCAGTGACAGGGGGCGCGTGGAGACCCAGTACTTC. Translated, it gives CASSDRGRVETQYF.

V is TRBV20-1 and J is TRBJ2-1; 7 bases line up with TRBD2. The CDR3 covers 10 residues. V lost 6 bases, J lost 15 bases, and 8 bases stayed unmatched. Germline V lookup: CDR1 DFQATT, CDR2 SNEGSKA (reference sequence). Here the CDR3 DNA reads TGCAGTGCAAGCGTCGGGACTACGTTCTTC. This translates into CSASVGTTFF.

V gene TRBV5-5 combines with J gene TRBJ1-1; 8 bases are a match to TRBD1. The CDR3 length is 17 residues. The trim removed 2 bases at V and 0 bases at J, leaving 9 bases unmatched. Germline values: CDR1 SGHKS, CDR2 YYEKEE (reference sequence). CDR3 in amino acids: CASSLQGEPSLNTEAFF. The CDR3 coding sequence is TGTGCCAGCAGCTTACAGGGGGAACCGAGTTTGAACACTGAAGCTTTCTTT.

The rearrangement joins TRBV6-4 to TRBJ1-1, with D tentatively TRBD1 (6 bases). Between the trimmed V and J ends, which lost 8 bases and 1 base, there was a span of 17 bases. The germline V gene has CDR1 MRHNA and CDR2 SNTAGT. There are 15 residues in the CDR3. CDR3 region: CASGITRGGNTEAFF. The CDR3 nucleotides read TGTGCCAGCGGTATCACAAGGGGGGGGAACACTGAAGCTTTCTTT.

The CDR3 protein is CASSLLGTDEQFF. The CDR3 nucleotides are TGTGCCAGCAGTTTATTGGGGACAGATGAGCAGTTCTTC. The chain joins TRBV27 to TRBJ2-1; 7 nucleotides align to TRBD1. Germline V gives CDR1 MNHEY, CDR2 SMNVEV (reference sequence). The V gene end was trimmed by 1 base and the J gene end by 8 bases; junction bases not matched to a gene: 2. The length of the CDR3 is 13 residues.

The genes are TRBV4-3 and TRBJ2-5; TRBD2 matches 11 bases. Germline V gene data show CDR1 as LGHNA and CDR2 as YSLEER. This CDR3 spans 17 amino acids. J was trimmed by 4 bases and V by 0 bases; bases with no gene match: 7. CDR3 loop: CASSQEVAGGPGETQYF. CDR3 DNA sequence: TGCGCCAGCAGCCAAGAGGTAGCGGGGGGGCCGGGAGAGACCCAGTACTTC.

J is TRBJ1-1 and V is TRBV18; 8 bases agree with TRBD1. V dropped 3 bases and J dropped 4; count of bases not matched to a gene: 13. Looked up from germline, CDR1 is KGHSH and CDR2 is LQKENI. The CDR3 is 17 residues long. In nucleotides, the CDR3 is TGTGCCAGCTCACCGCGCTGGGGCGGACAGGGATCCACTGAAGCTTTCTTT. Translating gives CASSPRWGGQGSTEAFF.

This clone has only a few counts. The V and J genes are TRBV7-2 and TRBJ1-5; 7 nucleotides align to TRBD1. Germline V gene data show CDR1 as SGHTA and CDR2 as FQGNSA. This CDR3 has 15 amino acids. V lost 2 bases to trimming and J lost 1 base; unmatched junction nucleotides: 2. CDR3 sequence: CASSLQGQSNQPQHF. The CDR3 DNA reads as TGTGCCAGCAGCTTACAGGGACAGAGCAATCAGCCCCAGCATTTT.